The sequence of this T cell receptor beta chain was determined in a study of OX40 agonist ivuxolimab in advanced cancers. Study context: The treatment was a fully human IgG2 OX40 agonist, ivuxolimab.

TCRdb's table, derived via immunoSEQ multiplex PCR, lists solely in-frame clones and lacks some. This table holds over 55,000 clones, approximately 89% found once. The CDR3 consists of 11 residues. The germline V gene encodes CDR1 DFQATT and CDR2 SNEGSKA (reference sequence). The ends were cut back, 3 bases at V and 5 bases at J, with 7 bases in the middle. General observations from the study: Among patients with partial responses at 0.1-3.0 mg/kg, clonal expansion was among the lowest. No antigen was identified for the clonally expanded peripheral T cells.

Concerning this clone itself: Its specificity is not known.

Excluded were patients having autoimmune disease history or systemic immunosuppression. This sample comprised CD4+ or CD8+ T cells sorted from blood, obtained in a trial of the OX40 agonist ivuxolimab. The clonotype comes from an adult with an advanced solid tumor such as melanoma, head and neck, liver or kidney cancer. The gene calls are TRBV20-1 and TRBJ2-5; D unresolved. The DNA for the CDR3 is TGCAGTGCTAGCCTCCTTGAGACCCAGTACTTC. Its protein product is CSASLLETQYF.